This T cell receptor beta chain comes out of a study of STAT5B mutations in CD4+ large granular lymphocyte leukemia. V was pared by 4 bases and J by 4 bases, with 6 bases of the junction left unmatched. Looked up from germline, CDR1 is SEHNR and CDR2 is FQNEAQ (reference sequence). The CDR3 length is 15 residues. Original data processing: The detection floor for productive clonotype frequency was 2.59 x 10-5. This table comes from immunoSEQ multiplex PCR, and its TCRdb copy is limited to in-frame clones, with some not included. That table supplies the V and J calls and clone size; D and trimming were determined from the DNA. This sample has approximately 40,000 clones, with roughly 79% found just once.

This sequence joins TRBV7-9 and TRBJ2-5; 10 nucleotides match TRBD1. This TCR was recovered from a human donor in good health. The sequenced material came from CD4+ T cells from blood buffy coats. The CDR3 reads CASSYGQGEGETQYF. CDR3 in DNA: TGTGCCAGCAGCTACGGACAGGGGGAGGGAGAGACCCAGTACTTC.